The source of this TCR beta chain is a study of blood T cell repertoires in COVID-19. Study information: The samples span acute and convalescent COVID-19 from the United States, Italy and Spain. T cells, B-cell-depleted T cells, or PBMCs provided the cDNA or gDNA that served as material.

In the authors' workflow: Amplification of reference gene primers provided the estimated nucleated cell counts. Generated by immunoSEQ multiplex PCR, the TCRdb table keeps only in-frame clones and is missing some. Clonal size and the V and J genes are those of that table, whereas D and trimming came from the DNA. The repertoire holds 200,000 or so clones, with roughly 79% as singletons. This clone was detected once. The CDR3 spans 13 residues. Trimming took off 4 bases at V and 0 bases at J, with 4 bases between the two ends. The germline V gene has CDR1 MDHEN and CDR2 SYDVKM. This clonotype was sampled from a woman aged 80 or over with COVID-19, enrolled during active disease. This rearrangement joins TRBV28 to TRBJ2-1; D gene uncertain. The sample was peripheral blood. CDR3 DNA sequence: TGTGCCAGCAGTTCCGTCTCCTACAATGAGCAGTTCTTC. This gives the protein CASSSVSYNEQFF.